This TCR beta chain was retrieved from a study of monozygotic twins with cystic fibrosis (dated by TCRdb to 2020 to 2023). For the study in its entirety: Barcoded libraries were made from roughly 3 micrograms of fragmented DNA using about 16 PCR cycles. Data for three of the twin pairs had previously been reported in another context. Made up mostly of children and adolescents, the cohort included ten female and six male twin pairs ranging in age from about 2.0 to 36.4 years, with a median of around 9 years. Twins were ranked among around 1,000 cohort participants for weight-for-height and FEVPerc (FEV1 disease centile) at the day of blood sampling. To gauge how much genetics shapes V and J gene usage, the researchers compared TCR beta repertoires both within and across 16 monozygotic twin pairs who have cystic fibrosis.

Following the manufacturer's instructions, the researchers used the immunoSEQ immune profiling system to amplify TCR beta CDR3 regions via multiplex PCR. An Illumina NextSeq system was used for sequencing. In the source study's methods: Sequence data were processed on the immunoSEQ Analyzer platform, and clonality was computed as the square root of Simpson's index of productive rearrangements. Similarity in V and J usage was measured by Jensen-Shannon distance, and OLGA was used to compute CDR3 generation probabilities. Shared CDR3 sequences were searched in the immuneACCESS database (August 2020) and in VDJdb (December 2020). The table comes from immuneACCESS by way of TCRdb, which keeps in-frame sequences with V and J called. Part of the clones is missing from these tables; in studies checked, under half for an unresolved V gene and the rest for unknown reasons. V, J and clone size derive from that table, while D and trimming were established from the DNA sequence. The sample table shows approximately 14,000 clones, and 75% to 90% are seen once. Of the sample, approximately 0.7% falls within the top ten clones.

The twin pairs came from the European Cystic Fibrosis Twin and Sibling Study Cohort, which recruited patients from about 160 CF clinics across 14 European countries. Both zygosity and CFTR genotype were checked in-house, and zygosity was tested with multiplex PCR across nine short tandem repeat loci. Peripheral blood was sampled from each twin, with clinical parameters recorded on the day of blood sampling. Genomic DNA was isolated from peripheral blood cells with phenol/chloroform and kept in TE buffer at 4 degrees C. About this clone: Its antigen target is currently unknown. Base qualities are missing; no much larger clone stands one base away.

Here is what the overall study found, with its caveats: Nucleotide-identical clonotype sharing was significantly higher within monozygotic CF twin pairs than between unrelated CF individuals (P = 0.000026, Mann-Whitney). V gene usage was most similar to the co-twin in 13 of 16 pairs, and J usage was most similar to the co-twin in 8 of 16 pairs, which suggests genetic constraints. Simpson clonality was generally low (median around 0.01), which suggests a naive-dominated repertoire, and clonality was higher in the most severely affected patients. Only a small cohort was studied, and no association of shared CDR3 numbers with age, concordance or disease severity was found.

V is pruned by 0 bases and J by 5 bases, leaving 12 bases of the junction without a gene match. The CDR1 and CDR2 encoded by the germline V gene are LGHNA and YNFKEQ. From cysteine to phenylalanine, the CDR3 is 17 amino acids long. CDR3 DNA only is kept here, 51 bases in frame from base 1. The chain employs TRBV4-2 and TRBJ1-2, with 7 central nucleotides matching TRBD1. The sample taken for sequencing was blood. This clonotype was obtained from a boy between 10 and 17 years old with cystic fibrosis. CDR3 loop: CASSQELTGQNGYGYTF. At the DNA level, the sequence is TGTGCCAGCAGCCAAGAGTTGACGGGACAGAACGGATATGGCTACACCTTC.